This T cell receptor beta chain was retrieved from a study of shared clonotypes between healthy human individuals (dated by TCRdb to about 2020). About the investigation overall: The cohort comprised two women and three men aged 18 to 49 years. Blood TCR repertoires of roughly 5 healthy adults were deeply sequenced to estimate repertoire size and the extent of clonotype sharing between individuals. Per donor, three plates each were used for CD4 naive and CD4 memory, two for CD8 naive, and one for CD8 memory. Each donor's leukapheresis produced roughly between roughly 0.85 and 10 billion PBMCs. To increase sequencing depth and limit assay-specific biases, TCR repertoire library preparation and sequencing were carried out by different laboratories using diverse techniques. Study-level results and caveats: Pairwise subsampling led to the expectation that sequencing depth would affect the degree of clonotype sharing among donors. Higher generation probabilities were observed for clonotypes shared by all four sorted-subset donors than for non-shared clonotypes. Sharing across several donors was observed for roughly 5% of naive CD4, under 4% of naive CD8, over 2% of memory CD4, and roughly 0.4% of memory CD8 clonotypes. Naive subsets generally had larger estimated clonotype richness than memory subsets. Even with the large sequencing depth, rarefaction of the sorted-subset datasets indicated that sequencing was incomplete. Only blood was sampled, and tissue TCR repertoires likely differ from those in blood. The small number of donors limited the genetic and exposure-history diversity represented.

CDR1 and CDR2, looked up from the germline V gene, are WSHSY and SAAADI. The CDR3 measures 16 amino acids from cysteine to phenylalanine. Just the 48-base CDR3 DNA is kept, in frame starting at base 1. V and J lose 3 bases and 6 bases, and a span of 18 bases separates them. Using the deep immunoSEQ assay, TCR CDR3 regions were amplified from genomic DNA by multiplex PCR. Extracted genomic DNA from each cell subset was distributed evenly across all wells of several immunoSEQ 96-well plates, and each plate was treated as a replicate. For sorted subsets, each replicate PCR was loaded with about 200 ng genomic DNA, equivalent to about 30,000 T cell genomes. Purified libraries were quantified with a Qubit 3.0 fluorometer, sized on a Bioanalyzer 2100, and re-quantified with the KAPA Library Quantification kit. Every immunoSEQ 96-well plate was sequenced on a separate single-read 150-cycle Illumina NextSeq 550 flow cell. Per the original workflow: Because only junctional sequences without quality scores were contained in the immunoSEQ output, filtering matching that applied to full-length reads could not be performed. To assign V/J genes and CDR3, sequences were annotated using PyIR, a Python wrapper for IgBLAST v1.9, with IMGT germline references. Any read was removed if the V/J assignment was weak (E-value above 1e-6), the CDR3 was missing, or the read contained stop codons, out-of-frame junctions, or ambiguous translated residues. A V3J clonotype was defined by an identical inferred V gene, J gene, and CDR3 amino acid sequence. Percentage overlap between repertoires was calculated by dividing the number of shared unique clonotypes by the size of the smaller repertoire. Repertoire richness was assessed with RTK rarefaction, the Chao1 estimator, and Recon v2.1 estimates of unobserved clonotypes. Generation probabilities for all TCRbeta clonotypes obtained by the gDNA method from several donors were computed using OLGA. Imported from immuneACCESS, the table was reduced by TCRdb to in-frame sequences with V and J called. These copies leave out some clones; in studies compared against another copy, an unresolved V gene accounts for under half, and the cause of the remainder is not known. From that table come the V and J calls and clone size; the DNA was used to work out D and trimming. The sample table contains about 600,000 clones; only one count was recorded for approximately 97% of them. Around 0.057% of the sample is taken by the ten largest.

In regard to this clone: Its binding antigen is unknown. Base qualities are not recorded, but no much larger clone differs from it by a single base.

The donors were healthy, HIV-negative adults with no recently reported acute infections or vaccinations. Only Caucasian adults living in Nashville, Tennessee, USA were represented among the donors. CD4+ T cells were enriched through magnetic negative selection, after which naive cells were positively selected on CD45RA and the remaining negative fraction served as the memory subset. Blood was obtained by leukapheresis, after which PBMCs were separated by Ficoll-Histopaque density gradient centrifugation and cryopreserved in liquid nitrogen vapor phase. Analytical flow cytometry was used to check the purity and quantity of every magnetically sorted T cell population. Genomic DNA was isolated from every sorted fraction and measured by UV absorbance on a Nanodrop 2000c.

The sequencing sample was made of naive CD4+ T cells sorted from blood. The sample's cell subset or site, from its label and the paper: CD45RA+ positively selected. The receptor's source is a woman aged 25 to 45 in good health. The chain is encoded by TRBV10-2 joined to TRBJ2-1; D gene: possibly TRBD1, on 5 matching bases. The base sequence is TGCGCCAGCAGTGACGTACCGGCAGGGTTTACCAATGAGCAGTTCTTC. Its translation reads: CASSDVPAGFTNEQFF.